This TCR beta chain was recorded in a study of shared clonotypes between healthy human individuals. Only in-frame clones appear in the TCRdb table, and some are missing; sequencing was by immunoSEQ multiplex PCR. This table holds millions of clones, roughly nine tenths found once. This clone was picked up a small number of times. As yet, its antigen is unknown. One end of the junction is discordant with germline, which a read error may explain. The healthy adult donors were HIV-negative and reported no recent acute infections or vaccinations. Regarding the study as a whole: Sampling covered blood only; tissue repertoires likely differ. Clonotypes shared by all four sorted-subset donors had higher generation probabilities than non-shared clonotypes. Clonotypes that were shared across a few donors made up roughly 5.2% of naive CD4 clonotypes.

The germline V gene has CDR1 SSHAT and CDR2 FNYEAQ (reference sequence). This CDR3 has 17 amino acids. V gene TRBV7-7 combines with J gene TRBJ2-1; TRBD2 matches 14 bases. Sequencing input: naive CD4+ T cells sorted from blood. Subset specified: CD45RA+ positively selected. This receptor was obtained from a man aged 18-30 years in good health. CDR3 DNA: TGTGCTAGCAGCCCGGGACTAGCGGGAGTCGGGGTTGGGGAGCAGTTCTTC. Its protein is CASSPGLAGVGVGEQFF.